Below are 21 T cell receptor beta chains sequenced from a single sample in a study of cytomegalovirus exposure and HLA in healthy donors. Primers for the PCR totalled 60 Vbeta and 13 Jbeta. TCRdb's table, derived via immunoSEQ multiplex PCR, lists solely in-frame clones and lacks some. The sample lists 160,000 or so clones; around three quarters were seen once. Sequencing used PBMCs. The receptor set was obtained from a man aged 35 to 55 in good health and CMV-seronegative.

The rearrangement links TRBV11-2 to TRBJ2-1, with TRBD2 identical over 10 bases. The CDR3 spans 19 residues. V was clipped by 5 bases and J by 1 base; unmatched bases: 14. Germline values: CDR1 SGHAT, CDR2 FQNNGV. The CDR3 is CASSQRFTGTSASYNEQFF. The CDR3 DNA reads TGTGCCAGCAGCCAAAGATTTACCGGGACTAGCGCATCCTACAATGAGCAGTTCTTC.

The V gene is TRBV5-6, the J gene TRBJ2-7; 8 bases agree with TRBD2. V lost 4 bases to trimming and J lost 8 bases; unmatched junction nucleotides: 14. This CDR3 contains 15 residues. In germline, CDR1 is SGHDT, CDR2 YYEEEE. CDR3 sequence (DNA): TGTGCCAGCAGCATGGCAGGAGCGGGAGCGGCCCAGCAGTACGTC. Its protein is CASSMAGAGAAQQYV.

This clone has only one observation. The J gene is TRBJ2-3, the V gene TRBV21-1; the DNA was not used to check the table's D call, TRBD1. TRBV21-1 is annotated as a pseudogene. CDR3 length equals 15 residues. The CDR3 DNA follows: TGTGCCAGCAGCAGCGGACAGGGGGCAACAGATACGCAGTATTTT. It is translated as CASSSGQGATDTQYF.

The chain employs TRBV6-4 and TRBJ2-2, with 10 bases identical to TRBD2. The CDR3 sequence is 14 residues long. The V segment lost 8 bases and the J segment 1 base; nucleotides outside the gene matches: 1. CDR1 MRHNA and CDR2 SNTAGT come from the germline V gene. CDR3 DNA: TGTGCCAGCTCTAGCGGGAGGAACACCGGGGAGCTGTTTTTT. Translated: CASSSGRNTGELFF.

This clone was seen only a few times. CDR3 sequence: CASSGPGTPVEKLFF. The CDR3, as DNA: TGTGCCAGCAGTGGACCGGGAACACCGGTTGAAAAACTGTTTTTT. The rearrangement joins TRBV2 to TRBJ1-4; D remains ambiguous. This CDR3 has 15 residues. Between the trimmed V and J ends, which lost 4 bases and 7 bases, there was a span of 16 bases. The germline gives CDR1 SNHLY, CDR2 FYNNEI.

This clone was seen a handful of times. The chain joins TRBV7-9 to TRBJ1-1; no clear D gene. The germline V and J ends were trimmed by 4 bases and 1 base, with 7 bases remaining between them. Germline V CDR1 and CDR2: SEHNR, FQNEAQ (reference sequence). This CDR3 has 13 amino acids. CDR3 amino acids: CASSSPENTEAFF. CDR3 DNA sequence: TGTGCCAGCAGCTCCCCAGAGAACACTGAAGCTTTCTTT.

This clone was counted only a few times. The rearrangement joins TRBV4-1 to TRBJ2-1; 7 bases align to TRBD2. This CDR3 has 14 residues. CDR1 is MGHRA, CDR2 YSYEKL, per germline. V shed 4 bases, J shed 7 bases, and the junction held 7 bases outside the gene matches. CDR3 coding DNA: TGCGCCAGCAGCCGCCAGACTAGCCCAAATGAGCAGTTCTTC. Translation: CASSRQTSPNEQFF.

The chain joins TRBV11-2 to TRBJ2-3; 11 nucleotides agree with TRBD2. CDR3 length equals 14 residues. CDR1 and CDR2 from the germline V gene are SGHAT and FQNNGV. Trimming removed 6 bases from V and 7 bases from J; junction bases left unmatched: 6. DNA of the CDR3: TGTGCCAGCAGACAACTAGCGGGAGTCCATACGCAGTATTTT. It translates to CASRQLAGVHTQYF.

The rearrangement joins TRBV5-1 to TRBJ1-2; weak D call: TRBD1 (6 bases). The germline gives CDR1 SGHRS, CDR2 YFSETQ. Between the trimmed V and J ends, which lost 0 bases and 7 bases, there was a span of 13 bases. There are 14 residues in the CDR3. CDR3 coding DNA: TGCGCCAGCAGCTTGGGGCAGGGGAACGGTGGCTACACCTTC. This encodes CASSLGQGNGGYTF.

This clone was seen a handful of times. For the CDR3, the DNA is TGTGCCAGCAGCTTCGACAGGGCTAATGAAAAACTGTTTTTT. The encoded protein is CASSFDRANEKLFF. This sequence joins TRBV7-2 and TRBJ1-4; 7 bases line up with TRBD1. Unmatched junction bases numbered 1, after V lost 3 bases and J lost 3 bases. Germline CDR1 and CDR2: SGHTA and FQGNSA. This CDR3 is built from 14 residues.

This clone has just a few counts. The chain is built from TRBV29-1 and TRBJ2-1, with 9 bases identical to TRBD2. This CDR3 is 12 amino acids long. Germline CDR1 is SQVTM and CDR2 is ANQGSEA. CDR3 sequence (DNA): TGCTACGTAGCGGGAGATTACAATGAGCAGTTCTTC. The encoded protein is CYVAGDYNEQFF.

The sample holds a few counts of this clone. The chain recombines TRBV7-8 with TRBJ2-7; 10 positions agree with TRBD2. Germline loops: CDR1 SGHVS, CDR2 FQNEAQ. This CDR3 comprises 14 residues. The V gene end was trimmed by 2 bases and the J gene end by 4 bases; junction bases not matched to a gene: 2. DNA for the CDR3: TGTGCCAGCAGCTTATTAGCGGGAGGTTACGAGCAGTACTTC. Translating gives CASSLLAGGYEQYF. Full variable domain (remainder filled in from reference TRBV7-8 and TRBJ2-7): GAGVSQSPRYKVAKRGQDVALRCDPISGHVSLFWYQQALGQGPEFLTYFQNEAQLDKSGLPSDRFFAERPEGSVSTLKIQRTQQEDSAVYLCASSLLAGGYEQYFGPGTRLTVT.

J is TRBJ2-3 and V is TRBV5-6, with 7 bases identical to TRBD2. This CDR3 has 15 residues. Germline V lookup: CDR1 SGHDT, CDR2 YYEEEE. Germline trimming cut 4 bases from V and 4 bases from J; bases unmatched to any gene: 9. CDR3 sequence: CASSRDPGGPDTQYF. In DNA form, the CDR3 reads TGTGCCAGCAGCCGGGACCCGGGGGGTCCAGATACGCAGTATTTT. The variable domain in full, completed from reference TRBV5-6 and TRBJ2-3, reads DAGVTQSPTHLIKTRGQQVTLRCSPKSGHDTVSWYQQALGQGPQFIFQYYEEEERQRGNFPDRFSGHQFPNYSSELNVNALLLGDSALYLCASSRDPGGPDTQYFGPGTRLTVL.

The chain has TRBV27 and TRBJ1-2; the D gene is possibly TRBD1 (5 bases). The CDR3 length is 13 residues. Germline CDR1 MNHEY, CDR2 SMNVEV (reference sequence). V was shortened by 4 bases and J by 8 bases, with 14 bases between the two germline ends. The CDR3 DNA follows: TGTGCCAGCAGTTATCCTGGGGCGCGCGGCTACACCTTC. Residues: CASSYPGARGYTF.

This chain links TRBV7-9 with TRBJ1-5; the match to TRBD1 covers 9 bases. V was clipped by 5 bases and J by 7 bases; unmatched bases: 3. The CDR3 is 13 amino acids. The germline CDR1 and CDR2 sequences are SEHNR and FQNEAQ (reference sequence). The CDR3 DNA follows: TGTGCCAGCAGCCGGACAGGGGAGCAGCCCCAGCATTTT. Translated, it gives CASSRTGEQPQHF. Full variable domain (missing parts from reference TRBV7-9 and TRBJ1-5): DTGVSQNPRHKITKRGQNVTFRCDPISEHNRLYWYRQTLGQGPEFLTYFQNEAQLEKSRLLSDRFSAERPKGSFSTLEIQRTEQGDSAMYLCASSRTGEQPQHFGDGTRLSIL.

This clone was observed a few times. The junction differs from germline at one of its ends, possibly a read error. The CDR3 coding sequence is TGTTCCAGCACTCCAAGGGCTAGCGCCTTCTACAATGAGCAGTTCTTC. Encoded protein: CSSTPRASAFYNEQFF. The chain couples TRBV7-9 to TRBJ2-1; TRBD2 might be the D (6 bases). Germline V CDR1 and CDR2: SEHNR, FQNEAQ (reference sequence). The CDR3 spans 16 residues.

This chain connects TRBV4-1 to TRBJ1-5, with 9 bases fitting TRBD1. The germline V gene encodes CDR1 MGHRA and CDR2 YSYEKL. CDR3 size: 18 residues. V gave up 2 bases and J gave up 2 bases; unmatched junction bases: 10. The CDR3: CASSQSPGQGDGNQPQHF. The CDR3 DNA reads TGCGCCAGCAGCCAATCGCCGGGACAGGGTGATGGCAATCAGCCCCAGCATTTT.

This clone was seen a handful of times. J is TRBJ2-5 and V is TRBV4-1; D possibly corresponds to TRBD2 (6 bases). The V and J ends lost 2 bases and 10 bases respectively, with 8 bases between them. From germline, CDR1 is MGHRA and CDR2 YSYEKL. The CDR3 is 11 amino acids. CDR3 region: CASSQSSVQYF. The CDR3 DNA is TGCGCCAGCAGCCAATCTAGCGTCCAGTACTTC.

This clone has just a few counts. Here the CDR3 DNA reads TGTGCCAGCTCACCAAGAGGCCTAGCGGGAGGTCCAGATACGCAGTATTTT. This gives the protein CASSPRGLAGGPDTQYF. V usage is TRBV18 and J usage is TRBJ2-3, with TRBD2 matching 11 bases. The junction had 8 bases not matched to a gene; V was cut back by 2 bases and J by 4 bases. The CDR3 runs 17 residues. Germline V lookup: CDR1 KGHSH, CDR2 LQKENI.

The chain's CDR3 is CASMDTNTEAFF. The CDR3 DNA follows: TGTGCCAGCATGGACACCAACACTGAAGCTTTCTTT. The rearrangement joins TRBV6-1 to TRBJ1-1, with D maybe TRBD1 (5 bases). This CDR3 spans 12 amino acids. V was shortened by 7 bases and J by 2 bases, with 8 bases between the two germline ends. Germline-derived CDR1 and CDR2 are MNHNS and SASEGT.

This chain connects TRBV19 to TRBJ2-2, with TRBD2 identical over 11 bases. V lost 7 bases and J lost 0; bases outside the gene matches: 1. This CDR3 is 15 amino acids long. CDR1 is LNHDA, CDR2 SQIVND, per germline (reference sequence). For the CDR3, the DNA is TGTGCCAGTAAGGGACTAGCGGCGAACACCGGGGAGCTGTTTTTT. The encoded protein is CASKGLAANTGELFF.